Below are 3 T cell receptor beta chains sequenced from a single sample in a study of blood T cell repertoires in COVID-19 (dated by TCRdb to the early 2020s). Receptor amplification or capture employed the immunoSEQ multiplex PCR assay. TCRdb limited this immuneACCESS table to in-frame rearrangements with V and J called. A share of clones is missing; checked studies link under half to unresolved V genes, and the rest is unexplained. A total of around 140,000 clones appear in this sample, approximately 84% of them only once. Roughly 3.4% of the sample belongs to the ten largest clones. The sequenced material came from PBMCs or T cells enriched from blood (not recorded which). The receptors stem from a woman between 45 and 65 years old with acute COVID-19.

This chain links TRBV15 with TRBJ1-5, with D tentatively TRBD1 (6 bases). This CDR3 region has 15 residues. Germline V lookup: CDR1 LNHNV, CDR2 YYDKDF (reference sequence). Trimming shortened V by 4 bases and J by 3 bases, and 13 bases separated the two germline ends. CDR3 bases: TGTGCCACCAGCACTGGACAGCCCAACAATCAGCCCCAGCATTTT. Encoded protein: CATSTGQPNNQPQHF.

CDR3 amino acids: CASSGQGRNTIYF. The CDR3 region has the DNA TGTGCCAGCAGCGGACAGGGAAGAAACACCATATATTTT. The chain has TRBV11-3 and TRBJ1-3, with 8 bases that match TRBD1. This CDR3 spans 13 amino acids. V was clipped by 5 bases and J by 5 bases; unmatched bases: 2. Germline values: CDR1 SGHNT, CDR2 YENEEA.

The chain carries TRBV5-4 and TRBJ2-7, with 10 bases identical to TRBD1. The ends lost 4 bases at V and 5 bases at J; junction bases unmatched: 9. The V gene's germline CDR1 is SGHNT and CDR2 YYREEE (reference sequence). The CDR3 sequence is 15 residues long. The DNA for the CDR3 is TGTGCCAGCAGCCGCTGGACAGGGGGAGTTAACGAGCAGTACTTC. Protein product: CASSRWTGGVNEQYF.